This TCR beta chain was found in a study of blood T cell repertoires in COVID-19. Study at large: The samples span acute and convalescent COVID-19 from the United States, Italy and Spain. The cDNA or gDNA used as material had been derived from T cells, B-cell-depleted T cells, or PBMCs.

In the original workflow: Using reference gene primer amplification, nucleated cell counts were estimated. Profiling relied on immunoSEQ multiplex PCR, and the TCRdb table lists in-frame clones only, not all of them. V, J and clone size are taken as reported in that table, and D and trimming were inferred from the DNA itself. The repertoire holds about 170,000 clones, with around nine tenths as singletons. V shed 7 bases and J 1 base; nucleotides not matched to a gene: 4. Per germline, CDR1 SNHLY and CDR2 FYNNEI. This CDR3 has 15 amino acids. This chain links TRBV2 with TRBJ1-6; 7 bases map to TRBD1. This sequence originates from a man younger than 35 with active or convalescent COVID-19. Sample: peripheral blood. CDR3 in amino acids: CASNTQGSYNSPLHF. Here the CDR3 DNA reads TGTGCCAGCAATACACAGGGGTCCTATAATTCACCCCTCCACTTT.